Presented here are 13 T cell receptor beta chains from one specimen sequenced in a study of beta chain features in type 1 diabetes. General study points: In every one of the four CD4+ subsets, TCRB CDR3s were moderately but significantly shorter in Type 1 diabetes patients.

Antigens for these TCRs are unknown. The investigators reverse transcribed all of the isolated RNA, so they sequenced expressed TCRB transcripts. Profiled with immunoSEQ multiplex PCR; TCRdb holds only in-frame clones, not every one. The top ten clones hold 1.4% of a sample with about 48,000 clones, roughly 39% of them seen once. The sample comprised Tregs from blood. Every receptor here comes from a man aged 30 to 39 with type 1 diabetes.

This chain connects TRBV27 to TRBJ1-5; maybe TRBD1 (5 bases). The CDR3 covers 17 residues. CDR1 is MNHEY and CDR2 is SMNVEV in the germline V gene (reference sequence). Trimming stripped 0 bases from V and 2 bases from J, with 14 bases between. The CDR3 DNA is TGTGCCAGCAGTTTATCGATAGGAGAAGGGGGCAATCAGCCCCAGCATTTT. Residues: CASSLSIGEGGNQPQHF.

This clone was seen a few times. The rearrangement uses TRBV6-5 and TRBJ2-5; 10 bases are a match to TRBD1. The DNA end favors TRBJ2-7, so the J call may be wrong. The CDR3 runs 15 residues. The germline CDR1 and CDR2 sequences are MNHEY and SVGAGI. The CDR3 reads CASSRTGGSSYEQYF. The CDR3 nucleotides are TGTGCCAGCAGTCGGACAGGGGGGAGCTCCTACGAGCAGTACTTC.

This chain connects TRBV2 to TRBJ2-1, with D possibly TRBD2 on 5 matching bases. This CDR3 has 14 residues. V lost 7 bases, J lost 9 bases, and 19 bases lay in between. Germline V gene sequence: CDR1 SNHLY, CDR2 FYNNEI. Written as DNA, the CDR3 is TGTGCCAGCACGAGCGGATCCTTAAACGGTGAGCAGTTCTTC. It yields the protein CASTSGSLNGEQFF.

The J gene is TRBJ2-7, the V gene TRBV4-2; D might be TRBD2 (6 bases). Looked up from germline, CDR1 is LGHNA and CDR2 is YNFKEQ. The CDR3 consists of 15 residues. V dropped 1 base and J dropped 2 bases, with 12 bases sitting between them. The CDR3 DNA is TGTGCCAGCAGCCAAGGGGGGGTGAGCCCCTACGAGCAGTACTTC. Its translation: CASSQGGVSPYEQYF.

This chain uses TRBV11-1 with TRBJ2-3; 14 bases match TRBD2. V was pared by 5 bases and J by 3 bases, with 7 bases of the junction left unmatched. The germline V gene encodes CDR1 SGHAT and CDR2 FQDESV (reference sequence). The CDR3 is made up of 17 amino acids. The CDR3 protein is CASSAGTSGSRTDTQYF. DNA for the CDR3: TGTGCCAGCAGCGCCGGGACTAGCGGGAGTAGGACAGATACGCAGTATTTT.

This rearrangement joins TRBV18 to TRBJ2-5, with D perhaps TRBD2 (5 bases). V was pared by 2 bases and J by 9 bases, with 19 bases between. The germline gives CDR1 KGHSH, CDR2 LQKENI. The CDR3 loop spans 15 amino acids. CDR3 DNA: TGTGCCAGCTCACCATCTACGGTGCCCGGAGCGGCCCAGTACTTC. Residues: CASSPSTVPGAAQYF.

The chain is built from TRBV7-8 and TRBJ2-5; 7 positions match TRBD2. From germline, CDR1 is SGHVS and CDR2 FQNEAQ. The CDR3 covers 16 residues. Germline trimming cut 5 bases from V and 1 base from J; bases unmatched to any gene: 10. The CDR3 DNA sequence: TGTGCCAGCAGCCCCCGACTAGCAGAACCCCAAGAGACCCAGTACTTC. Translating it yields CASSPRLAEPQETQYF.

The genes are TRBV5-4 and TRBJ2-2; D unresolved. This CDR3 is 15 amino acids long. The V end was cut by 1 base, the J end by 0 bases, with 7 bases between. The V gene's germline CDR1 is SGHNT and CDR2 YYREEE (reference sequence). The CDR3 protein is CASSLSVSNTGELFF. CDR3 sequence (DNA): TGTGCCAGCAGCTTGAGCGTCTCGAACACCGGGGAGCTGTTTTTT.

This clone was picked up a small number of times. J is TRBJ2-2 and V is TRBV19; TRBD1 aligns across 9 bases. The V gene end was trimmed by 4 bases and the J gene end by 5 bases; junction bases not matched to a gene: 14. The CDR3 loop spans 18 amino acids. Germline loops: CDR1 LNHDA, CDR2 SQIVND (reference sequence). Here the CDR3 reads CASSRYPPGQGNTGELFF. CDR3 nucleotide sequence: TGTGCCAGTAGTAGATACCCACCGGGACAGGGAAATACCGGGGAGCTGTTTTTT. Full variable domain (outside the CDR3, taken from reference TRBV19 and TRBJ2-2): DGGITQSPKYLFRKEGQNVTLSCEQNLNHDAMYWYRQDPGQGLRLIYYSQIVNDFQKGDIAEGYSVSREKKESFPLTVTSAQKNPTAFYLCASSRYPPGQGNTGELFFGEGSRLTVL.

V gene TRBV5-8 combines with J gene TRBJ2-2; D uncertain. The CDR3 is 13 residues long. Per the germline V gene, CDR1 is SGHTS and CDR2 is YDEGEE. Trimming took 8 bases from V and 4 from J, leaving 12 bases between them. CDR3 coding DNA: TGTGCCAGATACGCGAGAATCACCGGGGAGCTGTTTTTT. It codes for CARYARITGELFF.

The chain has TRBV7-6 and TRBJ2-1; D unclear. The CDR3 runs 11 residues. The V end was cut by 2 bases, the J end by 7 bases, with 3 bases between. Looked up from germline, CDR1 is SGHVS and CDR2 is FNYEAQ. In DNA, the CDR3 is TGTGCCAGCAGCTTACAAAATGAGCAGTTCTTC. It specifies CASSLQNEQFF.

The chain is built from TRBV29-1 and TRBJ2-7; 9 positions agree with TRBD1. The germline V gene has CDR1 SQVTM and CDR2 ANQGSEA. Trimming at V came to 0 bases and at J to 2 bases, leaving 5 bases not matched to a gene. The CDR3 totals 15 residues. CDR3 coding DNA: TGCAGCGTTGAAGATTATAGGACAGGGGCCTACGAGCAGTACTTC. Its protein is CSVEDYRTGAYEQYF.

J is TRBJ2-3 and V is TRBV5-6, with TRBD2 matching over 11 bases. The CDR3 length is 16 residues. The V and J ends lost 1 base and 6 bases, in that order; junction bases with no gene match: 7. Germline loops: CDR1 SGHDT, CDR2 YYEEEE. The CDR3 bases are TGTGCCAGCAGCTTGACTAGCGGGAGCTATTTGGATACGCAGTATTTT. Amino acids: CASSLTSGSYLDTQYF.